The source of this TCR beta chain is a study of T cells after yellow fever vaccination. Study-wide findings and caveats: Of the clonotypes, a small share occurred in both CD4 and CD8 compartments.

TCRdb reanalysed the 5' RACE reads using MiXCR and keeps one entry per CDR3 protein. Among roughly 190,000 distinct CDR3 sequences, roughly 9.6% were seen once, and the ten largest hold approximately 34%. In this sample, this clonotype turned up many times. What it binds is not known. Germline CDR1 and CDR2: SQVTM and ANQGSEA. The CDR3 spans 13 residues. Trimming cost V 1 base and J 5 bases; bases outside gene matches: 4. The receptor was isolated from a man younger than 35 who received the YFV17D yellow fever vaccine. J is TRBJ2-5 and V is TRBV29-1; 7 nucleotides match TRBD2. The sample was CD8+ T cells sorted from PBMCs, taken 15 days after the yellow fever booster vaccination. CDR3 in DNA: TGCAGCGTTGAAGTTCGGGGGGACGAGACCCAGTACTTC. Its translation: CSVEVRGDETQYF.